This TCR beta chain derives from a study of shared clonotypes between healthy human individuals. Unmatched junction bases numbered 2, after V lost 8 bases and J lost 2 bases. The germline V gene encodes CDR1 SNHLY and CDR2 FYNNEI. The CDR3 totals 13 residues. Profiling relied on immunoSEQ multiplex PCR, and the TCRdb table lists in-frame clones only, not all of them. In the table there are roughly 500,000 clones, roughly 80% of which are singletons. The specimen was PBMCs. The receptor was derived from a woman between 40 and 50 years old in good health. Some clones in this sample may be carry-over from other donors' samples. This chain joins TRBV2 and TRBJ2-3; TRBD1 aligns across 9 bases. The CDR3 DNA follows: TGTGCCAGCGGGACAGGGACCACAGATACGCAGTATTTT. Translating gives CASGTGTTDTQYF.